This T cell receptor beta chain was documented in a study of T cells after somatic rescue of genetic block. The V gene end was trimmed by 5 bases and the J gene end by 2 bases; junction bases not matched to a gene: 3. Looked up from germline, CDR1 is PRHDT and CDR2 is FYEKMQ (reference sequence). This CDR3 has 14 amino acids. Repertoires were generated with immunoSEQ multiplex PCR, while TCRdb's copy carries only in-frame clones and drops some. The sample yields 70,000 to 85,000 clones, just over 90% seen once. V and J are TRBV13 and TRBJ1-2, with 9 bases that match TRBD1. The material sequenced was peripheral blood mononuclear cells (PBMCs). This clonotype originated in a young man. This CDR3 is CASSLGQGNYGYTF. CDR3 DNA sequence: TGTGCCAGCAGCCTGGGACAGGGAAACTATGGCTACACCTTC.